This T cell receptor (beta chain) was profiled in a study of cytotoxic CD8 clonotypes in ibrutinib-treated CLL. Trimming took 4 bases from V and 7 from J, leaving 9 bases between them. The CDR3 is 12 amino acids. CDR1 and CDR2 (germline): MNHEY, SMNVEV (reference sequence). Profiled with immunoSEQ multiplex PCR; TCRdb holds only in-frame clones, not every one. The profile shows approximately 50,000 clones, roughly 54% of them singletons. The TCR was taken from a human donor with chronic lymphocytic leukemia. The V gene is TRBV27, the J gene TRBJ2-3, with unresolved D. The input for sequencing was PBMCs, taken at disease progression, from a patient treated with ibrutinib. The CDR3 region has the DNA TGTGCCAGCAGTTCCCTCGATAATACGCAGTATTTT. Amino acid sequence: CASSSLDNTQYF.